The clone carrying this T cell receptor beta chain came up a few times. Its cognate antigen is unknown. The data were taken from a study of T cells in Graves' hyperthyroidism and ophthalmopathy. Study findings and constraints: Most thyroid-expanded clonotypes above 0.001 were also found in blood. In the analysis, a 13 V-J model separated ophthalmopathy from stable hyperthyroidism.

Germline CDR1 SEHNR, CDR2 FQNEAQ (reference sequence). The length of the CDR3 is 15 residues. The V and J ends lost 4 bases and 1 base respectively, with 13 bases between them. The source material, RNA transcripts, was used to amplify TCR beta CDR3 regions. The HTBI set primed first-round TCR CDR3 RT-PCR. Each CDR3 protein is one row after TCRdb ran MiXCR on the multiplex PCR reads. The table has around 600,000 distinct CDR3 sequences, nearly 45% seen once. Sequencing used peripheral blood or thyroid tissue (not recorded which). This chain joins TRBV7-9 and TRBJ1-1; D is perhaps TRBD1 (5 bases). This clonotype was obtained from an adult man with Graves' disease, either hyperthyroidism or ophthalmopathy (not recorded which). This CDR3 is CASSSGWGENTEAFF. CDR3 nucleotide sequence: TGTGCCAGCAGCTCCGGTTGGGGCGAGAACACTGAAGCTTTCTTT.